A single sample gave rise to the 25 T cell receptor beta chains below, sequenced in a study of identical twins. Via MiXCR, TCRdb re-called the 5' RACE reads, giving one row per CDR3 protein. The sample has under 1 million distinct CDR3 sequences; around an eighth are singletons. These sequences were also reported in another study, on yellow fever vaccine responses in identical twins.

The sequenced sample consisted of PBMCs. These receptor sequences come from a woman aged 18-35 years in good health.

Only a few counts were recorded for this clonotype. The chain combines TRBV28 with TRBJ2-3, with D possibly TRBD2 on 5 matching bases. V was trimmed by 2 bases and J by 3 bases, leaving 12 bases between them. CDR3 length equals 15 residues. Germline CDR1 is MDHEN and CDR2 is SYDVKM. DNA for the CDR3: TGTGCCAGCAGTTTAAGGGAGCCCGAAACAGATACGCAGTATTTT. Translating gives CASSLREPETDTQYF. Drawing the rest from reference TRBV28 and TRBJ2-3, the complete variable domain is DVKVTQSSRYLVKRTGEKVFLECVQDMDHENMFWYRQDPGLGLRLIYFSYDVKMKEKGDIPEGYSVSREKKERFSLILESASTNQTSMYLCASSLREPETDTQYFGPGTRLTVL.

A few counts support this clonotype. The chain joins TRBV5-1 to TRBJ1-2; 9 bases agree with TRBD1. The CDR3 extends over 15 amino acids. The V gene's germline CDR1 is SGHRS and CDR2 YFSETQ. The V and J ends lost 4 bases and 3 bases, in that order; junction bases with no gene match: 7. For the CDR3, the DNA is TGCGCCAGCAGCCGGACAGGGGACTCCGACTATGGCTACACCTTC. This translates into CASSRTGDSDYGYTF.

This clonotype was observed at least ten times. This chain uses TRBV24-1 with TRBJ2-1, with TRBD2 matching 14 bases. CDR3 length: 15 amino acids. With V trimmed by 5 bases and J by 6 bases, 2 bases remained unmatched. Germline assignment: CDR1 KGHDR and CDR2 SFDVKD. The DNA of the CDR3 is TGTGCCACCAGTGGAGGACTAGCGGGGGGCAATGAGCAGTTCTTC. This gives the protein CATSGGLAGGNEQFF.

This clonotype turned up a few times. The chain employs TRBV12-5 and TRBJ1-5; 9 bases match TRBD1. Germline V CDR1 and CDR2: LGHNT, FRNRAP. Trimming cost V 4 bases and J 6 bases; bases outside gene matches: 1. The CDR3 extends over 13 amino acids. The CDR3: CASGYRGPQPQHF. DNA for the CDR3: TGTGCTAGTGGTTACAGGGGGCCTCAGCCCCAGCATTTT.

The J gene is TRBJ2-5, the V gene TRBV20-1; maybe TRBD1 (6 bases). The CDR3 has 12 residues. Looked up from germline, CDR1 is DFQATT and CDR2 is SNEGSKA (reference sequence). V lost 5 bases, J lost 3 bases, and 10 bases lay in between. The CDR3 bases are TGCAGTGCTGCCTACAGGGAAGAGACCCAGTACTTC. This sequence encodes CSAAYREETQYF.

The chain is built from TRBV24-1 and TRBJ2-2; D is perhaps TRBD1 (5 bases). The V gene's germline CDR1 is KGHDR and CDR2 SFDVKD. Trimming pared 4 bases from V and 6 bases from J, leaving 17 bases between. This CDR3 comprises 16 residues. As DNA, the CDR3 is TGTGCCACCAGTGAACCCCGGCCCCAGGGTTCCGGGGAGCTGTTTTTT. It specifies CATSEPRPQGSGELFF.

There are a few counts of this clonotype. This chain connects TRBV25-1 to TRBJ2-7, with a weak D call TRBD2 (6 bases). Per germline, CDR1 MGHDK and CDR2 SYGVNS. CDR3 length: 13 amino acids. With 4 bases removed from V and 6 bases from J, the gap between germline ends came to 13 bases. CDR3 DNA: TGTGCCAGCAGTGCACCGGGAGTGGGCGAGCAGTACTTC. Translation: CASSAPGVGEQYF.

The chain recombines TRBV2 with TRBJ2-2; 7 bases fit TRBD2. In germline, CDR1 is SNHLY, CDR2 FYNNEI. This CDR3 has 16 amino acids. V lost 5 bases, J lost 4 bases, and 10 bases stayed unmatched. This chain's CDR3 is CASSRDPPGGTGELFF. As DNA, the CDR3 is TGTGCCAGCAGTCGTGACCCCCCGGGGGGCACCGGGGAGCTGTTTTTT.

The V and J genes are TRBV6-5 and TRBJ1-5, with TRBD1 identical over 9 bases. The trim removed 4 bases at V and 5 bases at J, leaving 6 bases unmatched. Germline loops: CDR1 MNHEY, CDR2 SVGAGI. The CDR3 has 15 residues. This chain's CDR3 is CASSWDRASDQPQHF. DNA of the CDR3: TGTGCCAGCAGTTGGGACAGGGCATCGGATCAGCCCCAGCATTTT.

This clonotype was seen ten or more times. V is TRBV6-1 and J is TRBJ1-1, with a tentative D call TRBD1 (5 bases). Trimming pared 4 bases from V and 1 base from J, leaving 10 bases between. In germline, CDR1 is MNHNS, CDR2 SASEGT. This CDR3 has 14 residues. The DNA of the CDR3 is TGTGCCAGCAGTGGGTCCGGGGCGAACACTGAAGCTTTCTTT. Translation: CASSGSGANTEAFF.

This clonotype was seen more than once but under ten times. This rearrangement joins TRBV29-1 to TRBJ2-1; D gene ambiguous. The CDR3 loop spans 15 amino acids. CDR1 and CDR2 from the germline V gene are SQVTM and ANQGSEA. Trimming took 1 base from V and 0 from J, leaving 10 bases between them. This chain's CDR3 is CSVEGTASSYNEQFF. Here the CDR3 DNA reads TGCAGCGTTGAAGGGACGGCAAGCTCCTACAATGAGCAGTTCTTC.

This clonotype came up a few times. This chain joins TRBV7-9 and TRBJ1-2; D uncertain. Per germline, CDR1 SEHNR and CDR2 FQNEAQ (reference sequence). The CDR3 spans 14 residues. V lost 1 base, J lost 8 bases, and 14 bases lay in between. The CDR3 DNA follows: TGTGCCAGCAGCTTAGTCCCGCCAAGCCCGGGCTACACCTTC. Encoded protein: CASSLVPPSPGYTF.

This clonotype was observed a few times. CDR3 nucleotides: TGCAGCGTTGAGGGACTGGGCTACAATGAGCAGTTCTTC. Its translation is CSVEGLGYNEQFF. The chain is built from TRBV29-1 and TRBJ2-1, with a tentative D call TRBD2 (6 bases). The germline gives CDR1 SQVTM, CDR2 ANQGSEA. The CDR3 consists of 13 residues. Trimming left V 3 bases short and J 3 bases short, with 9 bases between.

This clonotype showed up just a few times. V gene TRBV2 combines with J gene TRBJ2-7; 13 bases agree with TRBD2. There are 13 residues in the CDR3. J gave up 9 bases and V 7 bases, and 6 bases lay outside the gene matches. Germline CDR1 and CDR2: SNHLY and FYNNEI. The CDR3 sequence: CASTGLAGVGQYF. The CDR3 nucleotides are TGTGCCAGCACCGGACTAGCGGGAGTCGGGCAGTACTTC. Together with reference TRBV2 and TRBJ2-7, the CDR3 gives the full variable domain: EPEVTQTPSHQVTQMGQEVILRCVPISNHLYFYWYRQILGQKVEFLVSFYNNEISEKSEIFDDQFSVERPDGSNFTLKIRSTKLEDSAMYFCASTGLAGVGQYFGPGTRLTVT.

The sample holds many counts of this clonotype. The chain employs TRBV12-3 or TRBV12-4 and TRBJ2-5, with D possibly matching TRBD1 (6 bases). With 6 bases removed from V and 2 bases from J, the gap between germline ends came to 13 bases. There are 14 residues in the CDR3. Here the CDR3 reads CASSRQAGQETQYF. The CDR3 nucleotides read TGTGCCAGCAGCCGACAGGCCGGACAAGAGACCCAGTACTTC.

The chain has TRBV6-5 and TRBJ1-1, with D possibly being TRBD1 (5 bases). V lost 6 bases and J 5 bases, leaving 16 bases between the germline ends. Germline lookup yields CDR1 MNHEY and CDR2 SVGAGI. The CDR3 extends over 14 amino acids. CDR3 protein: CASRTGGLWTEAFF. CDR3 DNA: TGTGCCAGCAGGACGGGGGGTTTGTGGACTGAAGCTTTCTTT.

The CDR3 bases are TGTGCCAGTAGTCCCCAAGGACAGGGGGTATCCTACGAGCAGTACTTC. Amino acids: CASSPQGQGVSYEQYF. This rearrangement joins TRBV19 to TRBJ2-7; 10 bases align to TRBD1. The V gene's germline CDR1 is LNHDA and CDR2 SQIVND (reference sequence). The V segment lost 5 bases and the J segment 1 base; nucleotides outside the gene matches: 8. The CDR3 covers 16 residues.

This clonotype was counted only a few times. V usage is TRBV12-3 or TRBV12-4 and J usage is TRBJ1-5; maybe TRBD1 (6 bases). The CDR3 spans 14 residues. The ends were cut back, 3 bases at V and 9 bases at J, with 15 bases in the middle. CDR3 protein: CASSLARGEGPQHF. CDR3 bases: TGTGCCAGCAGTTTGGCCAGGGGCGAGGGGCCCCAGCATTTT.

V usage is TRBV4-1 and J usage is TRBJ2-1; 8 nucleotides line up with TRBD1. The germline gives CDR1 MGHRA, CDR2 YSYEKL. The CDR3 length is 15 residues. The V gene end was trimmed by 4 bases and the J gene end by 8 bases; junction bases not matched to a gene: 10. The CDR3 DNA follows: TGCGCCAGCAGCCCCTGGACAGGGATCGGTGATGAGCAGTTCTTC. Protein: CASSPWTGIGDEQFF.

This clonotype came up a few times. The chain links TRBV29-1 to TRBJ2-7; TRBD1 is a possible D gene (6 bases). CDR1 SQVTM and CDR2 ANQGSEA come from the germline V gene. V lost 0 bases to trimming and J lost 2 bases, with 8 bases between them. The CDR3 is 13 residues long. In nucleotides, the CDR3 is TGCAGCGTTGAAGACGACAGGACCTACGAGCAGTACGTC. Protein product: CSVEDDRTYEQYV.

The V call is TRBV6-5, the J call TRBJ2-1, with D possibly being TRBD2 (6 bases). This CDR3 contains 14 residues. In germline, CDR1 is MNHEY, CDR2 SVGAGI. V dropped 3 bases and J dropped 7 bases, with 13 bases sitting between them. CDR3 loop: CASSYFGSDNEQFF. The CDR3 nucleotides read TGTGCCAGCAGTTATTTCGGGAGTGATAATGAGCAGTTCTTC.

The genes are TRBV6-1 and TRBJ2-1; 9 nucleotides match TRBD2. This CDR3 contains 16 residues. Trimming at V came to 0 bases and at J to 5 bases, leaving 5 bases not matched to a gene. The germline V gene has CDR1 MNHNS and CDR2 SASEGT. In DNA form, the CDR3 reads TGTGCCAGCAGTGAAGCTGCGGGACTAGCAAACAATGAGCAGTTCTTC. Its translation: CASSEAAGLANNEQFF.

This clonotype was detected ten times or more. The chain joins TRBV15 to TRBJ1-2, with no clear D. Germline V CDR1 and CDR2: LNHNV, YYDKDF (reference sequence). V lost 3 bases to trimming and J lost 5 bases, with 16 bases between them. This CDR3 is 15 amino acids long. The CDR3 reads CATSRPVSPSYGYTF. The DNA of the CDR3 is TGTGCCACCAGCAGGCCGGTTTCCCCGAGTTATGGCTACACCTTC.

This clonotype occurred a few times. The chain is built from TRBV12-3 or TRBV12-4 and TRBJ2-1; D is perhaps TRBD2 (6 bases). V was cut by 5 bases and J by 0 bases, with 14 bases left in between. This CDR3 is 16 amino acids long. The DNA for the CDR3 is TGTGCCAGCAGTCGCCTTGGACTACCCTCCTACAATGAGCAGTTCTTC. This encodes CASSRLGLPSYNEQFF.

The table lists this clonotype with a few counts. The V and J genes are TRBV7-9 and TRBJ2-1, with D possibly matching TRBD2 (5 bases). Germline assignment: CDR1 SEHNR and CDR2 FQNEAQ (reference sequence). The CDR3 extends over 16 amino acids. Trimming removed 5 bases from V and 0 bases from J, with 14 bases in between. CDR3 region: CASSNWRLTSYNEQFF. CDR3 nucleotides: TGTGCCAGCAGCAACTGGAGGCTAACCTCCTACAATGAGCAGTTCTTC.